This entry lists 29 T cell receptor beta chains sequenced from one sample in a study of spatial heterogeneity in lung cancer. Time point of the sample: sample taken at primary tumor resection. TCRdb ran MiXCR on the 5' RACE reads and lists one entry per CDR3 protein. The data hold 60,000 or so distinct CDR3 sequences, with approximately 6.3% observed a single time. Source: PBMCs, taken at surgery. Every receptor here comes from a female donor with early-stage non-small cell lung cancer.

The V call is TRBV20-1, the J call TRBJ1-4; D is ambiguous. The CDR3 contains 12 residues. Germline CDR1 DFQATT, CDR2 SNEGSKA (reference sequence). V was clipped by 0 bases and J by 15 bases, with 14 bases between them. The CDR3 DNA follows: TGCAGTGCTAGAGATGTTGTAGGGTTATTGTTTTTT. The encoded protein is CSARDVVGLLFF.

The rearrangement links TRBV20-1 to TRBJ2-3, with no clear D. Germline CDR1 is DFQATT and CDR2 is SNEGSKA (reference sequence). The CDR3 runs 15 residues. V lost 0 bases to trimming and J lost 2 bases, with 12 bases between them. The DNA for the CDR3 is TGCAGTGCTAGAGATTTTCGGCGGTCCACAGATACGCAGTATTTT. Protein sequence: CSARDFRRSTDTQYF.

The rearrangement links TRBV20-1 to TRBJ2-5; no clear D gene. In germline, CDR1 is DFQATT, CDR2 SNEGSKA (reference sequence). V was cut by 4 bases and J by 2 bases, with 14 bases left in between. There are 14 residues in the CDR3. CDR3 coding DNA: TGCAGTGCTACGGACCTCAGAGGACAAGAGACCCAGTACTTC. It specifies CSATDLRGQETQYF.

This clonotype was seen many times. The chain links TRBV7-2 to TRBJ2-5, with D uncertain. The germline V gene encodes CDR1 SGHTA and CDR2 FQGNSA. Deletions cut 3 bases from V and 4 bases from J, with 9 bases between. The CDR3 length is 13 residues. The CDR3 loop is CASSFGLPETQYF. For the CDR3, the DNA is TGTGCCAGCAGCTTTGGGCTTCCAGAGACCCAGTACTTC.

This clonotype was counted a few times. The rearrangement links TRBV12-3 or TRBV12-4 to TRBJ1-2; possible D gene TRBD1, 5 bases. The CDR3 is 13 residues long. Trimming removed 3 bases at V and 7 bases at J, with 12 bases between. In DNA form, the CDR3 reads TGTGCCAGCAGTTTTACCGGGGGTAGTGGCTACACCTTC. Its translation: CASSFTGGSGYTF.

V gene TRBV6-5 combines with J gene TRBJ2-5; tentatively, D is TRBD1 (5 bases). The V gene lost 2 bases and the J gene lost 3 bases, with 7 bases spanning the gap. Per the germline V gene, CDR1 is MNHEY and CDR2 is SVGAGI. The CDR3 has 13 amino acids. CDR3 DNA sequence: TGTGCCAGCAGTTACGGCAGGGAAGAGACCCAGTACTTC. It specifies CASSYGREETQYF.

This clonotype was counted ten times or more. CDR3 sequence reads: CASSLDGQKDGEQFF. The CDR3 DNA is TGCGCCAGCAGCTTGGACGGACAGAAGGATGGTGAGCAGTTCTTC. The J gene is TRBJ2-1, the V gene TRBV5-1; weak D call: TRBD1 (6 bases). CDR3 length equals 15 residues. Germline values: CDR1 SGHRS, CDR2 YFSETQ. The V gene lost 0 bases and the J gene lost 9 bases, with 16 bases spanning the gap.

This clonotype was counted only a few times. The rearrangement joins TRBV28 to TRBJ2-1; 9 positions match TRBD2. The CDR3 spans 18 residues. V trimming: 7 bases; J trimming: 8 bases; junction bases outside the gene matches: 21. Germline CDR1 MDHEN, CDR2 SYDVKM. The CDR3 loop reads CASTERTGGGGRAHEQFF. As DNA, the CDR3 is TGTGCCAGCACCGAAAGGACGGGCGGAGGCGGGAGGGCCCATGAGCAGTTCTTC.

This clonotype was seen many times. The chain has TRBV7-2 and TRBJ1-1, with a possible D match to TRBD1 (5 bases). CDR1 and CDR2 (germline): SGHTA, FQGNSA. The CDR3 extends over 13 amino acids. Trimming removed 3 bases from V and 6 bases from J, with 11 bases in between. The CDR3, as DNA: TGTGCCAGCAGCTTCTCCAGACAGCCTGAAGCTTTCTTT. Translation: CASSFSRQPEAFF.

This clonotype was counted at least ten times. The V call is TRBV20-1, the J call TRBJ2-3; TRBD2 aligns across 7 bases. V was clipped by 2 bases and J by 1 base; unmatched bases: 3. CDR1 and CDR2 (germline): DFQATT, SNEGSKA (reference sequence). The CDR3 runs to 14 residues. The CDR3 nucleotides are TGCAGTGCTAGAACTAGCGTCGGCACAGATACGCAGTATTTT. This encodes CSARTSVGTDTQYF.

This clonotype was detected only a few times. This sequence joins TRBV11-3 and TRBJ2-1; a weak D match, TRBD1 (5 bases). V was pared by 5 bases and J by 2 bases, with 13 bases between. This CDR3 region has 15 residues. Looked up from germline, CDR1 is SGHNT and CDR2 is YENEEA. In nucleotides, the CDR3 is TGTGCCAGCAGCCCGGTCAGGGCCACCTACAATGAGCAGTTCTTC. Translation: CASSPVRATYNEQFF. Full variable domain (remainder filled in from reference TRBV11-3 and TRBJ2-1): EAGVVQSPRYKIIEKKQPVAFWCNPISGHNTLYWYLQNLGQGPELLIRYENEEAVDDSQLPKDRFSAERLKGVDSTLKIQPAELGDSAVYLCASSPVRATYNEQFFGPGTRLTVL.

This clonotype was seen many times. V gene TRBV19 combines with J gene TRBJ1-2; the D gene is possibly TRBD1 (5 bases). The CDR3 has 16 residues. V shed 5 bases and J shed 8 bases, with 24 bases lying between them. CDR1 and CDR2 (germline): LNHDA, SQIVND (reference sequence). CDR3 protein: CASSPQDQTAAGGYTF. CDR3 bases: TGTGCCAGTAGTCCTCAAGACCAGACAGCAGCTGGGGGCTACACCTTC.

Ten or more counts support this clonotype. The chain joins TRBV29-1 to TRBJ2-7, with 8 bases fitting TRBD2. CDR3 length equals 14 residues. Trimming at V came to 4 bases and at J to 3 bases, leaving 8 bases not matched to a gene. Per germline, CDR1 SQVTM and CDR2 ANQGSEA. The CDR3, as DNA: TGCAGCGTTGTCGGGGCGGGAGGCGGCTACGAGCAGTACTTC. It is translated as CSVVGAGGGYEQYF.

This clonotype occurred many times. V is TRBV13 and J is TRBJ2-1, with 11 nucleotides matching TRBD2. The CDR3 has 15 amino acids. Germline CDR1 and CDR2: PRHDT and FYEKMQ (reference sequence). Trimming removed 4 bases from V and 5 bases from J; junction bases left unmatched: 4. The CDR3 loop is CASSSGLAGNNEQFF. The CDR3 coding sequence is TGTGCCAGCAGCTCTGGACTAGCGGGCAACAATGAGCAGTTCTTC.

CDR3: CASNRVDNQPQHF. The CDR3 DNA reads TGTGCCAGTAACAGGGTAGACAATCAGCCCCAGCATTTT. The J gene is TRBJ1-5, the V gene TRBV19, with a tentative D call TRBD1 (6 bases). This CDR3 comprises 13 residues. The V gene lost 7 bases and the J gene lost 3 bases, with 10 bases spanning the gap. Germline V lookup: CDR1 LNHDA, CDR2 SQIVND (reference sequence). Complete variable domain (other parts from reference TRBV19 and TRBJ1-5): DGGITQSPKYLFRKEGQNVTLSCEQNLNHDAMYWYRQDPGQGLRLIYYSQIVNDFQKGDIAEGYSVSREKKESFPLTVTSAQKNPTAFYLCASNRVDNQPQHFGDGTRLSIL.

In this sample, this clonotype turned up many times. The genes are TRBV5-4 and TRBJ2-2; 7 bases match TRBD1. The CDR3 runs to 14 residues. Germline V gene sequence: CDR1 SGHNT, CDR2 YYREEE (reference sequence). V gave up 5 bases and J gave up 5 bases; unmatched junction bases: 6. The CDR3 here is CASRRQGSTGELFF. Here the CDR3 DNA reads TGTGCCAGCAGGCGACAGGGATCAACCGGGGAGCTGTTTTTT.

V and J are TRBV9 and TRBJ1-1; D gene uncertain. Germline values: CDR1 SGDLS, CDR2 YYNGEE. The CDR3 extends over 14 amino acids. Trimming removed 0 bases at V and 3 bases at J, with 9 bases between. CDR3 amino acids: CASSVGTDYTEAFF. The CDR3 DNA reads TGTGCCAGCAGCGTAGGCACAGATTACACTGAAGCTTTCTTT.

This clonotype was detected many times. The chain carries TRBV5-4 and TRBJ2-2, with TRBD1 identical over 7 bases. The CDR3 consists of 16 residues. Trimming took 4 bases from V and 4 from J; bases not matched to a gene: 10. The germline V gene has CDR1 SGHNT and CDR2 YYREEE (reference sequence). The CDR3 loop reads CASSGGQTRSTGELFF. The CDR3 DNA reads TGTGCCAGCAGCGGGGGACAGACAAGGAGCACCGGGGAGCTGTTTTTT.

This clonotype was counted many times. For the CDR3, the DNA is TGTGCCGGGACAGATTCGATCATGAACACTGAAGCTTTCTTT. This encodes CAGTDSIMNTEAFF. V gene TRBV28 combines with J gene TRBJ1-1; TRBD1 aligns across 7 bases. V was pared by 11 bases and J by 0 bases, with 9 bases of the junction left unmatched. This CDR3 spans 14 amino acids. CDR1 MDHEN and CDR2 SYDVKM come from the germline V gene.

The rearrangement uses TRBV29-1 and TRBJ1-2, with 9 bases identical to TRBD1. CDR3 length equals 14 residues. The germline V gene encodes CDR1 SQVTM and CDR2 ANQGSEA. Unmatched junction bases numbered 5, after V lost 4 bases and J lost 2 bases. Here the CDR3 DNA reads TGCAGCGTTGGAACAGGGGGCGCCAACTATGGCTACACCTTC. As protein: CSVGTGGANYGYTF.

The table lists this clonotype with many counts. This rearrangement joins TRBV29-1 to TRBJ1-4; 8 nucleotides align to TRBD1. This CDR3 is built from 14 residues. In germline, CDR1 is SQVTM, CDR2 ANQGSEA. Unmatched junction bases numbered 6, after V lost 4 bases and J lost 5 bases. CDR3 sequence (DNA): TGCAGCGTTGCGGGGGACAGGCAGAATGAAAAACTGTTTTTT. Amino acid sequence: CSVAGDRQNEKLFF.

This clonotype was seen a handful of times. This chain connects TRBV7-9 to TRBJ1-1; TRBD1 aligns across 8 bases. V lost 3 bases, J lost 4 bases, and 10 bases stayed unmatched. The CDR3 length is 16 residues. The germline V gene has CDR1 SEHNR and CDR2 FQNEAQ (reference sequence). In nucleotides, the CDR3 is TGTGCCAGCAGCTTCCGAGGACAGGGAAGGGGCACTGAAGCTTTCTTT. Protein product: CASSFRGQGRGTEAFF.

The rearrangement uses TRBV12-5 and TRBJ1-4; D remains unclear. The germline gives CDR1 LGHNT, CDR2 FRNRAP. CDR3 length: 13 amino acids. Between the trimmed V and J ends, which lost 6 bases and 6 bases, there was a span of 11 bases. The DNA for the CDR3 is TGTGCTAGTGGGGCCTCGAGTTATGAAAAACTGTTTTTT. It is translated as CASGASSYEKLFF.

This clonotype was counted ten times or more. V usage is TRBV27 and J usage is TRBJ2-2; D remains ambiguous. CDR3 length: 12 amino acids. CDR1 and CDR2 from the germline V gene are MNHEY and SMNVEV (reference sequence). Trimming removed 6 bases from V and 2 bases from J, with 4 bases in between. The CDR3 spells CASSHNTGELFF. DNA for the CDR3: TGTGCCAGCAGCCACAACACCGGGGAGCTGTTTTTT.

This clonotype appeared many times. The chain joins TRBV11-3 to TRBJ2-1, with 12 bases fitting TRBD2. The length of the CDR3 is 14 residues. After removal of 6 bases from V and 9 bases from J, the junction contained 6 bases not matched to a gene. Germline lookup yields CDR1 SGHNT and CDR2 YENEEA. As DNA, the CDR3 is TGTGCCAGCAGGTCTAGCGGGGGGGTAAGTGAGCAGTTCTTC. Residues: CASRSSGGVSEQFF.

There are many counts of this clonotype. This chain links TRBV19 with TRBJ2-2, with D possibly being TRBD1 (6 bases). From germline, CDR1 is LNHDA and CDR2 SQIVND (reference sequence). Trimming cost V 5 bases and J 3 bases, with 13 bases left between them. This CDR3 has 15 amino acids. The CDR3 is CASSPLGGDTGELFF. In DNA, the CDR3 is TGTGCCAGTAGTCCTTTAGGGGGAGACACCGGGGAGCTGTTTTTT.

This clonotype was found many times. This sequence joins TRBV5-1 and TRBJ1-6; D is uncertain. Trimming left V 0 bases short and J 5 bases short, with 6 bases between. The V gene's germline CDR1 is SGHRS and CDR2 YFSETQ. The CDR3 length is 14 residues. This CDR3 is CASSLARDNSPLHF. The CDR3 DNA reads as TGCGCCAGCAGCTTGGCACGGGATAATTCACCCCTCCACTTT. Full variable domain (missing parts from reference TRBV5-1 and TRBJ1-6): KAGVTQTPRYLIKTRGQQVTLSCSPISGHRSVSWYQQTPGQGLQFLFEYFSETQRNKGNFPGRFSGRQFSNSRSEMNVSTLELGDSALYLCASSLARDNSPLHFGNGTRLTVT.

This clonotype was seen only a few times. The chain combines TRBV7-3 with TRBJ2-1; TRBD2 matches at 8 bases. Unmatched junction bases numbered 4, after V lost 2 bases and J lost 10 bases. The CDR3 extends over 13 amino acids. Looked up from germline, CDR1 is SGHTA and CDR2 is FQGTGA. Written as DNA, the CDR3 is TGTGCCAGCAGCTTAGGTCCTAGCGGGGAGCAGTTCTTC. It encodes CASSLGPSGEQFF.

This clonotype showed up many times. V gene TRBV7-3 combines with J gene TRBJ2-1; D not resolved. CDR1 is SGHTA and CDR2 is FQGTGA in the germline V gene. V lost 3 bases, J lost 8 bases, and 11 bases lay in between. CDR3 length equals 13 residues. CDR3 DNA: TGTGCCAGCAGCTTGGCGACGTTCGATGAGCAGTTCTTC. Protein: CASSLATFDEQFF.